Below, 24 T cell receptor beta chains from the same sample are listed, as sequenced in a study of T cell changes during pregnancy in multiple sclerosis. Sequencing used immunoSEQ multiplex PCR; TCRdb keeps in-frame clones, though not all of them. The sample shows roughly 76,000 clones, over 90% of them seen only once. The sequences come from CD4+ T cells from peripheral blood mononuclear cells, collected after pregnancy. Source of these receptors: a female donor with multiple sclerosis, enrolled in a pregnancy study.

The chain links TRBV4-2 to TRBJ2-6; unclear D gene. CDR3 length equals 16 residues. V was pared by 1 base and J by 2 bases, with 9 bases between. CDR1 is LGHNA and CDR2 is YNFKEQ in the germline V gene. The CDR3: CASSQATAPGANVLTF. CDR3 nucleotides: TGTGCCAGCAGCCAAGCCACCGCGCCTGGGGCCAACGTCCTGACTTTC.

Only one count was recorded for this clone. The chain couples TRBV5-1 to TRBJ2-7; tentatively, D is TRBD1 (5 bases). Germline V gene data show CDR1 as SGHRS and CDR2 as YFSETQ. Between the trimmed V and J ends, which lost 0 bases and 3 bases, there was a span of 13 bases. This CDR3 is 15 amino acids long. DNA for the CDR3: TGCGCCAGCAGCTTGGGTTTGCTGGGGCGCTACGAGCAGTACTTC. It codes for CASSLGLLGRYEQYF.

The chain links TRBV5-1 to TRBJ2-3; possible D gene TRBD1, 6 bases. Germline CDR1 is SGHRS and CDR2 is YFSETQ. The CDR3 covers 14 residues. V was cut by 3 bases and J by 2 bases, with 10 bases left in between. The CDR3 coding sequence is TGCGCCAGCAGCTCGGGACACTACACAGATACGCAGTATTTT. Amino acids: CASSSGHYTDTQYF.

The chain employs TRBV6-1 and TRBJ2-3; 12 bases fit TRBD2. The CDR3 loop spans 17 amino acids. Germline-derived CDR1 and CDR2 are MNHNS and SASEGT. Trimming took 4 bases from V and 1 from J; bases not matched to a gene: 6. CDR3 nucleotides: TGTGCCAGCAGTGCAAGGACTAGCGGGACGGGCACAGATACGCAGTATTTT. Its translation is CASSARTSGTGTDTQYF.

V and J are TRBV7-2 and TRBJ1-4; possibly TRBD1 for D (6 bases). Germline assignment: CDR1 SGHTA and CDR2 FQGNSA. V dropped 6 bases and J dropped 8 bases, with 19 bases sitting between them. The CDR3 is made up of 15 amino acids. The CDR3 is CASRRGPGDGEKLFF. The DNA for the CDR3 is TGTGCCAGCAGGCGGGGGCCAGGGGACGGGGAAAAACTGTTTTTT.

This clone was counted a single time. The V gene is TRBV7-8, the J gene TRBJ2-1; possibly TRBD2 for D (5 bases). Trimming stripped 7 bases from V and 7 bases from J, with 17 bases between. This CDR3 has 14 residues. The V gene's germline CDR1 is SGHVS and CDR2 FQNEAQ. The CDR3 DNA sequence: TGTGCCAGCACCCTAATACGGGATGGAAATGAGCAGTTCTTC. Encoded protein: CASTLIRDGNEQFF.

The V gene is TRBV21-1, the J gene TRBJ1-5; the DNA was not used to check the table's D call, TRBD1. TRBV21-1 is marked as a pseudogene. CDR3 length equals 17 residues. Written as DNA, the CDR3 is TGTGCCAGCAGCAAAGAGGGGGACAGGGACGAGAATCAGCCCCAGCATTTT. It is translated as CASSKEGDRDENQPQHF.

The V call is TRBV5-1, the J call TRBJ2-7, with 7 bases lining up with TRBD2. The V gene end was trimmed by 1 base and the J gene end by 7 bases; junction bases not matched to a gene: 8. The CDR3 length is 14 residues. Germline V gives CDR1 SGHRS, CDR2 YFSETQ. The CDR3 region has the DNA TGCGCCAGCAGCTTGCCGGGGGAGCGGGAAGAGCAGTACTTC. Its protein is CASSLPGEREEQYF.

CDR3 sequence reads: CASSFGFGVGSYEQYF. The CDR3, as DNA: TGTGCCAGTAGTTTCGGGTTCGGGGTTGGCTCCTACGAGCAGTACTTC. The chain couples TRBV19 to TRBJ2-7; D is possibly TRBD2 (5 bases). CDR1 and CDR2 (germline): LNHDA, SQIVND (reference sequence). With 5 bases removed from V and 0 bases from J, the gap between germline ends came to 17 bases. The length of the CDR3 is 16 residues.

The chain combines TRBV9 with TRBJ2-2; 7 bases align to TRBD2. The CDR3 extends over 15 amino acids. Germline V gene lookup returns CDR1 SGDLS and CDR2 YYNGEE. The V gene end was trimmed by 4 bases and the J gene end by 8 bases; junction bases not matched to a gene: 11. CDR3 bases: TGTGCCAGCAGCCCTCGCCGACTAGCCGGTGGGGAGCTGTTTTTT. This sequence encodes CASSPRRLAGGELFF.

The chain combines TRBV19 with TRBJ1-1; D gene unclear. CDR1 is LNHDA, CDR2 SQIVND, per germline (reference sequence). The germline V and J ends were trimmed by 7 bases and 3 bases, with 12 bases remaining between them. The CDR3 length is 13 residues. CDR3: CASTYLSHTEAFF. In DNA form, the CDR3 reads TGTGCCAGTACCTACCTGAGTCACACTGAAGCTTTCTTT.

V and J are TRBV19 and TRBJ2-3; D perhaps matches TRBD1 (5 bases). With 8 bases removed from V and 2 bases from J, the gap between germline ends came to 11 bases. The germline V gene encodes CDR1 LNHDA and CDR2 SQIVND (reference sequence). The CDR3 totals 13 residues. CDR3 in amino acids: CASADTPTDTQYF. DNA of the CDR3: TGTGCCAGTGCGGACACTCCCACAGATACGCAGTATTTT.

This clone was detected only once. This chain joins TRBV6-1 and TRBJ2-5, with D unresolved. The CDR3 contains 14 residues. CDR1 is MNHNS, CDR2 SASEGT, per germline. Deletions cut 2 bases from V and 7 bases from J, with 14 bases between. CDR3 DNA: TGTGCCAGCAGTGAAAATGCGGAAGTCGGGACCCAGTACTTC. Amino acids: CASSENAEVGTQYF.

This chain joins TRBV5-1 and TRBJ1-5; TRBD1 agrees at 7 bases. The CDR3 totals 14 residues. The V gene end was trimmed by 0 bases and the J gene end by 6 bases; junction bases not matched to a gene: 3. The germline V gene encodes CDR1 SGHRS and CDR2 YFSETQ. The CDR3 loop reads CASSLGQGSQPQHF. CDR3 sequence (DNA): TGCGCCAGCAGCTTGGGACAGGGCAGTCAGCCCCAGCATTTT.

J is TRBJ2-7 and V is TRBV5-1, with 9 positions matching TRBD1. The CDR3 is 14 residues long. Germline CDR1 SGHRS, CDR2 YFSETQ. The V and J ends lost 4 bases and 2 bases, in that order; junction bases with no gene match: 4. The CDR3: CASSARTGAYEQYF. The DNA for the CDR3 is TGCGCCAGCAGCGCTAGGACAGGGGCCTACGAGCAGTACTTC.

This chain links TRBV6-1 with TRBJ2-7; TRBD1 matches at 7 bases. This CDR3 has 14 residues. J gave up 4 bases and V 0 bases, and 3 bases lay outside the gene matches. CDR1 and CDR2 (germline): MNHNS, SASEGT. The CDR3 region has the DNA TGTGCCAGCAGTGAAGCGGGACAGCTATACGAGCAGTACTTC. Translated: CASSEAGQLYEQYF.

This clone appeared a few times. The chain carries TRBV5-1 and TRBJ2-3; 8 nucleotides line up with TRBD1. CDR3 length equals 14 residues. Germline V gives CDR1 SGHRS, CDR2 YFSETQ. After removal of 4 bases from V and 8 bases from J, the junction contained 9 bases not matched to a gene. CDR3 sequence (DNA): TGCGCCAGCAGCGCAGACGGGACAGGCAGTACGCAGTATTTT. The encoded protein is CASSADGTGSTQYF. The whole variable domain, filled in from reference TRBV5-1 and TRBJ2-3, reads KAGVTQTPRYLIKTRGQQVTLSCSPISGHRSVSWYQQTPGQGLQFLFEYFSETQRNKGNFPGRFSGRQFSNSRSEMNVSTLELGDSALYLCASSADGTGSTQYFGPGTRLTVL.

This rearrangement joins TRBV11-2 to TRBJ2-7, with D uncertain. The V end lost 2 bases, the J end lost 6 bases, and 8 bases lay between the germline ends. The CDR3 length is 12 residues. Looked up from germline, CDR1 is SGHAT and CDR2 is FQNNGV. The CDR3 coding sequence is TGTGCCAGCAGCTTATACGCAGTCGAGCAGTACTTC. Residues: CASSLYAVEQYF.

The chain uses TRBV9 and TRBJ1-1; tentative D call: TRBD1 (5 bases). The germline V and J ends were trimmed by 4 bases and 5 bases, with 12 bases remaining between them. The germline gives CDR1 SGDLS, CDR2 YYNGEE. This CDR3 is 13 amino acids long. CDR3 nucleotide sequence: TGTGCCAGCAGCTTAGGGGAGGGTACTGAAGCTTTCTTT. Protein sequence: CASSLGEGTEAFF.

The V and J genes are TRBV11-3 and TRBJ2-6, with a tentative D call TRBD1 (6 bases). Germline CDR1 reads SGHNT; CDR2 reads YENEEA. This CDR3 is built from 15 residues. The ends were cut back, 5 bases at V and 0 bases at J, with 8 bases in the middle. Here the CDR3 DNA reads TGTGCCAGCAGCCCCAGGGGCTCTGGGGCCAACGTCCTGACTTTC. It specifies CASSPRGSGANVLTF.

V is TRBV28 and J is TRBJ1-3; weak D call: TRBD1 (6 bases). Germline V gene sequence: CDR1 MDHEN, CDR2 SYDVKM. The CDR3 runs to 17 residues. The germline V and J ends were trimmed by 2 bases and 2 bases, with 16 bases remaining between them. In DNA form, the CDR3 reads TGTGCCAGCAGTTTAGGGGGGGGCACAGCCCCTGGAAACACCATATATTTT. Its protein product is CASSLGGGTAPGNTIYF.

The chain joins TRBV5-4 to TRBJ2-1; 7 bases are a match to TRBD2. The junction had 12 bases not matched to a gene; V was cut back by 3 bases and J by 9 bases. Germline CDR1 and CDR2: SGHNT and YYREEE (reference sequence). The CDR3 has 15 amino acids. In DNA form, the CDR3 reads TGTGCCAGCAGCTCCCAAGGACTAGAAAGGGGTGAGCAGTTCTTC. Its protein product is CASSSQGLERGEQFF.

The CDR3 DNA is TGTGCCAGCTCACCAGGCGCTAGCGGTAATGAGCAGTTCTTC. Protein product: CASSPGASGNEQFF. The chain is built from TRBV18 and TRBJ2-1; 7 nucleotides align to TRBD2. CDR1 and CDR2 from the germline V gene are KGHSH and LQKENI. The CDR3 is 14 residues long. The trim removed 2 bases at V and 7 bases at J, leaving 5 bases unmatched.

The chain combines TRBV9 with TRBJ2-3, with TRBD1 as a possible D gene (6 bases). V shed 1 base and J shed 5 bases, with 17 bases lying between them. Germline V lookup: CDR1 SGDLS, CDR2 YYNGEE. The CDR3 is made up of 16 amino acids. CDR3: CASSVTTGLGIDTQYF. The CDR3 DNA is TGTGCCAGCAGCGTAACCACAGGGCTGGGGATAGATACGCAGTATTTT.